This is a list of T cell receptor beta chains from one sample in a study of radiotherapy plus CTLA-4 blockade in lung cancer. TCRdb keeps only in-frame clones here, not all; method: immunoSEQ multiplex PCR. The data contain about 62,000 clones, around 77% of them singletons. Specimen: peripheral blood, collected from a patient treated with radiotherapy plus ipilimumab. The receptors were sampled from a human donor with non-small cell lung cancer who had a complete response to radiotherapy plus ipilimumab. The CDR3 runs from the conserved cysteine through the conserved F or W. A D gene is named only where the DNA matches it firmly.

d_gene: -; v_gene: TRBV21-1; j_gene: TRBJ1-2; CDR3aa: CASSRVEDRGQDGYTF
d_gene: TRBD1; v_gene: TRBV6-5; j_gene: TRBJ2-7; CDR3aa: CASSYTRQGPEQYF
d_gene: TRBD1; v_gene: TRBV5-1; j_gene: TRBJ2-1; CDR3aa: CASSLIGQGYNEQFF
d_gene: -; v_gene: TRBV5-6; j_gene: TRBJ1-5; CDR3aa: CASSFRGQDQPQHF
d_gene: TRBD1; v_gene: TRBV4-3; j_gene: TRBJ2-3; CDR3aa: CASSQDGTGTDTQYF
d_gene: TRBD1; v_gene: TRBV5-1; j_gene: TRBJ1-1; CDR3aa: CASSFRGPGLNTEAFF
d_gene: -; v_gene: TRBV5-8; j_gene: TRBJ1-1; CDR3aa: CASSFPTVNTEAFF
d_gene: -; v_gene: TRBV4-3; j_gene: -; CDR3aa: CASSQGRGSYEQFF
d_gene: TRBD1; v_gene: TRBV28; j_gene: TRBJ1-2; CDR3aa: CASSSPGQGRGYTF
d_gene: TRBD1; v_gene: TRBV19; j_gene: TRBJ2-7; CDR3aa: CASSLRDRGYEQYF
d_gene: TRBD1; v_gene: TRBV5-1; j_gene: TRBJ1-2; CDR3aa: CASSLAGQGILYGYTF
d_gene: -; v_gene: TRBV6-1; j_gene: TRBJ1-1; CDR3aa: CASSEVRGGGNTEAFF
d_gene: TRBD2; v_gene: TRBV5-1; j_gene: TRBJ2-1; CDR3aa: CASSSQAGGFMNEQFF
d_gene: -; v_gene: TRBV7-8; j_gene: TRBJ1-1; CDR3aa: CASSLLGQINTEAFF